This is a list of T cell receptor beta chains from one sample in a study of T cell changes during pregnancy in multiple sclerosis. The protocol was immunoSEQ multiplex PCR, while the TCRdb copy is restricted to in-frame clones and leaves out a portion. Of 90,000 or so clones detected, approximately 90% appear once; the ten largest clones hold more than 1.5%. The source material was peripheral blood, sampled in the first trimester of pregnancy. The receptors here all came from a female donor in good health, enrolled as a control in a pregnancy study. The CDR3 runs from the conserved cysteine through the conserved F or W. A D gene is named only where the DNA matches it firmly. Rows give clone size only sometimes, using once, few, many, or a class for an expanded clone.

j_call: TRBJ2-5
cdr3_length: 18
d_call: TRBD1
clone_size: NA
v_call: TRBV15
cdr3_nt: TGTGCCACCAGCAGGGGGCCCGGAGCCAGGGGGCGCGAAGAGACCCAGTACTTC
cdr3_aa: CATSRGPGARGREETQYF

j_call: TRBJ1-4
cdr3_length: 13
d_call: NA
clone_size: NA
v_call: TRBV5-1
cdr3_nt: TGCGCCAGCAGCTTGTGGGAGGGTGAAAAACTGTTTTTT
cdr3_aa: CASSLWEGEKLFF

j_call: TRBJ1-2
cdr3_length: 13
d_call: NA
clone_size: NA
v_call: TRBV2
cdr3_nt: TGTGCCAGCAGTGAACTCCAGGTTTATGGCTACACCTTC
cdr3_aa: CASSELQVYGYTF

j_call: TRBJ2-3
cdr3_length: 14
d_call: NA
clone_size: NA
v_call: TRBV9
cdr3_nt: TGTGCCAGCAGCGGGAACAGGGACACAGATACGCAGTATTTT
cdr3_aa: CASSGNRDTDTQYF

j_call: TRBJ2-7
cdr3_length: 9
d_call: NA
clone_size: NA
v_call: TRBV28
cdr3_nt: TGTGCCAGGTACTACGAGCAGTACTTC
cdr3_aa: CARYYEQYF

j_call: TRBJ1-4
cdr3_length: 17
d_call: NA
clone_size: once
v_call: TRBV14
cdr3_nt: TGTGCCAGCAGCAGAGGGAGATTAGCGGCAACTAATGAAAAACTGTTTTTT
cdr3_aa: CASSRGRLAATNEKLFF

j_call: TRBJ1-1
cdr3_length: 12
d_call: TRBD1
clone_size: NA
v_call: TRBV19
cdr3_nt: TGTGCCAGTAGGGACAGGGGGCTTGAAGCTTTCTTT
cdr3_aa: CASRDRGLEAFF

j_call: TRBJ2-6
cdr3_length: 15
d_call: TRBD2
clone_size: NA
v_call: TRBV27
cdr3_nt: TGTGCCAGCAGTTACGGGGGGACTGGGGCCAACGTCCTGACTTTC
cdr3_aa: CASSYGGTGANVLTF

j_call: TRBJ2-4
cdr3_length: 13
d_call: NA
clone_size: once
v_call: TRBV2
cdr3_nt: TGTGCCAGCAGTTCAGGGTTTATAGACATTCAGTACTTC
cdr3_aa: CASSSGFIDIQYF

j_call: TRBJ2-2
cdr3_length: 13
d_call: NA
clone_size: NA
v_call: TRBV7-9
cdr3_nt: TGTGCCAGCAGCTTACTGAACACCGGGGAGCTGTTTTTT
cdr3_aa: CASSLLNTGELFF

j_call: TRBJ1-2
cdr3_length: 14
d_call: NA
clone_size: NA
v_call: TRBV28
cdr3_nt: TGTGCCAGCAGTACAGGGTTGGTTGGCTATGGCTACACCTTC
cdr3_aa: CASSTGLVGYGYTF

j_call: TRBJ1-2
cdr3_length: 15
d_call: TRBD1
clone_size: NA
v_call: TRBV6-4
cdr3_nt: TGTGCCAGCAGCTACAGGGGTGGAGGTGACTATGGCTACACCTTC
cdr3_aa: CASSYRGGGDYGYTF

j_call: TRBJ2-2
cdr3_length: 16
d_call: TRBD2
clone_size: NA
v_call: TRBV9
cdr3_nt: TGTGCCAGCAGCACCACGGGACTAGCGAACACCGGGGAGCTGTTTTTT
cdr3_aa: CASSTTGLANTGELFF

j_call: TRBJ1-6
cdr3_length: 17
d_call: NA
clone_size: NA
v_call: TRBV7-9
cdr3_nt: TGTGCCAGCAGCTTAGAGTGGAGGGGAAGGAATAATTCACCCCTCCACTTT
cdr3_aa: CASSLEWRGRNNSPLHF

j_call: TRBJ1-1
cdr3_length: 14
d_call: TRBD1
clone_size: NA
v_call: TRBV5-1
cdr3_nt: TGCGCCAGCAGCTATGGACAGGGGGAGACTGAAGCTTTCTTT
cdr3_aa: CASSYGQGETEAFF

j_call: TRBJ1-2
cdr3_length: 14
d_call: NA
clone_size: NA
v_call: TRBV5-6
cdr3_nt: TGTGCCAGCAGCTCTAGGGGGAAGACAGACCGCTACACCTTC
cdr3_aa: CASSSRGKTDRYTF

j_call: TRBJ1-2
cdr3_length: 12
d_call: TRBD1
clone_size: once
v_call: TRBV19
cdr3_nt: TGTGCCACCAGGACAGGGACCTATGGCTACACCTTC
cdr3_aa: CATRTGTYGYTF

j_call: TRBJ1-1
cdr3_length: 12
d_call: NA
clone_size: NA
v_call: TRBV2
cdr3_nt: TGTGCCAGCAGCCCCAGGGGACCTGAAGCTTTCTTT
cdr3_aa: CASSPRGPEAFF

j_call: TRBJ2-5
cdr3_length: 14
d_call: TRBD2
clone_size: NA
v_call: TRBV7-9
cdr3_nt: TGTGCCAGCAGCCCCTTTCGGGGGGGAGAGACCCAGTACTTC
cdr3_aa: CASSPFRGGETQYF

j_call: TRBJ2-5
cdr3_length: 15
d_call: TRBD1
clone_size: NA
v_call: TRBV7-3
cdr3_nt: TGTGCCAGCAGCTTAGCTGGGACAGCACAAGAGACCCAGTACTTC
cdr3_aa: CASSLAGTAQETQYF

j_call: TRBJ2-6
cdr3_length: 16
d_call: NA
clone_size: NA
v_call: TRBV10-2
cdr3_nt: TGCGCCAGCAGTGATGGGCGGCAGGGTGGGGCCAACGTCCTGACTTTC
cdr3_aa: CASSDGRQGGANVLTF

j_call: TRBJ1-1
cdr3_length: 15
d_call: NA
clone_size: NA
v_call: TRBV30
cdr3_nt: TGTGCCTGGAGTGTATCGGCTCCCTGGAGGGGTGAAGCTTTCTTT
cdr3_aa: CAWSVSAPWRGEAFF

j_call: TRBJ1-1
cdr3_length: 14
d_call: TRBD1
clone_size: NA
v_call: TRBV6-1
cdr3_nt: TGTGCCAGCCAGACAGGGGTTCTTGGCACTGAAGCTTTCTTT
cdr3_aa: CASQTGVLGTEAFF

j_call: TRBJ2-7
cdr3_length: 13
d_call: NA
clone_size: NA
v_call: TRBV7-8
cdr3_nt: TGTGCCAGCAGCTTAGAACCGGGCTACGAGCAGTACTTC
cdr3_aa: CASSLEPGYEQYF

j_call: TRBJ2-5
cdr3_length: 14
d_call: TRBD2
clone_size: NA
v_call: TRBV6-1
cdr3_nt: TGTGCCAGCAGTGAGGCGGGAGGGAGAGAGACCCAGTACTTC
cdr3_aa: CASSEAGGRETQYF

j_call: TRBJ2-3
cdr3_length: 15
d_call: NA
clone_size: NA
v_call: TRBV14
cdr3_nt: TGTGCCAGCAGCCCCTTGGGGCAGGGTAGAGATACGCAGTATTTT
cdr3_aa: CASSPLGQGRDTQYF

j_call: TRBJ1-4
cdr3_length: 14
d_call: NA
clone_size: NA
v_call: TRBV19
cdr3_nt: TGTGCCAGTAGTGCCGGCAGGGTGGGTGAAAAACTGTTTTTT
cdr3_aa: CASSAGRVGEKLFF

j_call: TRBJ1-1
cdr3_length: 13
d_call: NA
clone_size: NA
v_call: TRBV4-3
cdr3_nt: TGCGCCAGCAGCCGGAAGGGCGGGAGCGAAGCTTTCTTT
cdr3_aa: CASSRKGGSEAFF

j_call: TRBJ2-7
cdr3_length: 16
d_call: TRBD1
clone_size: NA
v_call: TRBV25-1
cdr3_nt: TGTGCCAGCAGTGAATTCAGTGGGACAGGCACCTACGAGCAGTACTTC
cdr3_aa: CASSEFSGTGTYEQYF

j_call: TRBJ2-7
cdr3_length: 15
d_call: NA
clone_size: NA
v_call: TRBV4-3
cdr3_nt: TGCGCCAGCAGCCAGGCCCGGGGGGCGGGCCACGAGCAGTACTTC
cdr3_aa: CASSQARGAGHEQYF

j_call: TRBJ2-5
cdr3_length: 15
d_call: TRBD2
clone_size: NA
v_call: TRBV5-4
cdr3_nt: TGTGCCAGCAGCTTGAATGGCGGGGGGACAGAGACCCAGTACTTC
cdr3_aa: CASSLNGGGTETQYF

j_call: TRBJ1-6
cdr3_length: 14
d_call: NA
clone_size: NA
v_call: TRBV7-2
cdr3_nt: TGTGCCAGCAGCTTAGTCGAGAGGAATTCACCCCTCCACTTT
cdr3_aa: CASSLVERNSPLHF

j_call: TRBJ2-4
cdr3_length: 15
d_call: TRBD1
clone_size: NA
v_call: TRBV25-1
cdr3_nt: TGTGCCAGCAGTGAATTAGGGACAGAGAAAAACATTCAGTACTTC
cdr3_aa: CASSELGTEKNIQYF

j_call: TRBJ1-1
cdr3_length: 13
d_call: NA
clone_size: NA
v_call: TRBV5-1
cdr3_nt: TGCGCCAGCAGGGGCAGACTGAACACTGAAGCTTTCTTT
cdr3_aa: CASRGRLNTEAFF

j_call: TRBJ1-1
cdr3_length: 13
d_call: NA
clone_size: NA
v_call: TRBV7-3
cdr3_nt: TGTGCCAGCAGCTTTAATCAGGGCACTGAAGCTTTCTTT
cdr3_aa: CASSFNQGTEAFF

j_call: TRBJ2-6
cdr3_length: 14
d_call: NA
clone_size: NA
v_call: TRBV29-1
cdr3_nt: TGCAGCGTTTTTGCAGGCTCTGGGGCCAACGTCCTGACTTTC
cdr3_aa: CSVFAGSGANVLTF

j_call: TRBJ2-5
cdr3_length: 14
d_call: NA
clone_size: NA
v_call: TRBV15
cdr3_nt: TGTGCCACCAGCAGAGTCCGACAAGAAGAGACCCAGTACTTC
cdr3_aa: CATSRVRQEETQYF

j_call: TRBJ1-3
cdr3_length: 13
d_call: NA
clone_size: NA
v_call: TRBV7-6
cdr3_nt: TGTGCCAGCAGCTTAGGTCCAGGAAACACCATATATTTT
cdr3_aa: CASSLGPGNTIYF

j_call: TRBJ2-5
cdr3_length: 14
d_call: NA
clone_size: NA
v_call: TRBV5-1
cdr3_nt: TGCGCCAGCAGCTTGGATTGGGGGCGGGAGACCCAGTACTTC
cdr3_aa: CASSLDWGRETQYF

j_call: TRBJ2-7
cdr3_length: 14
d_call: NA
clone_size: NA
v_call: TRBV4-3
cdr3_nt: TGCGCCAGCAGCCCATCAATCGGGACCTACGAGCAGTACTTC
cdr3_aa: CASSPSIGTYEQYF

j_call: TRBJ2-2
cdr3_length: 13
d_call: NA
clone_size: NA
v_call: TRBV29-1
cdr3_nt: TGCAGCGCCGAAGCCTCAATCACCGGGGAGCTGTTTTTT
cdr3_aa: CSAEASITGELFF